This entry describes one T cell receptor beta chain. This entry is derived from a study of cytomegalovirus exposure and HLA in healthy donors. Study as a whole: Most genotyped donors, around four fifths of 300 to 400, had Caucasian-associated genetic ancestry.

Both 60 Vbeta primers and 13 Jbeta primers went into the PCR. Libraries were prepared by immunoSEQ multiplex PCR; TCRdb keeps only in-frame clonotypes and omits some of them. The sample lists around 120,000 clones, roughly 78% occurring once. The sequencing sample was made of PBMCs. The TCR comes from a man aged 25-45 years in good health and CMV-seronegative.

The CDR3 DNA is TGTGCCAGCAGTTTACCAGGGGGGAACACTGAAGCTTTCTTT. Encoded protein: CASSLPGGNTEAFF. The V gene is TRBV28, the J gene TRBJ1-1, with 7 bases matching TRBD1. Germline V CDR1 and CDR2: MDHEN, SYDVKM. V lost 2 bases and J lost 1; bases outside the gene matches: 1. This CDR3 has 14 residues. Looking up the rest from reference TRBV28 and TRBJ1-1 gives the full variable domain: DVKVTQSSRYLVKRTGEKVFLECVQDMDHENMFWYRQDPGLGLRLIYFSYDVKMKEKGDIPEGYSVSREKKERFSLILESASTNQTSMYLCASSLPGGNTEAFFGQGTRLTVV.